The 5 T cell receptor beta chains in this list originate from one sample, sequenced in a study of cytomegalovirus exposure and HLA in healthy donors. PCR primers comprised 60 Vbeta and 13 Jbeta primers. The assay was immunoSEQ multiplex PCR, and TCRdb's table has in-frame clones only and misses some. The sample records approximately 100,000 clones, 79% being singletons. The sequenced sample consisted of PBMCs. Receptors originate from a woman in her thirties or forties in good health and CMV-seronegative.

The CDR3 reads CASSRGTGDSSYNSPLHF. DNA for the CDR3: TGTGCCAGCAGCCGAGGGACAGGGGATTCCTCCTATAATTCACCCCTCCACTTT. The genes are TRBV7-9 and TRBJ1-6; 10 bases are a match to TRBD1. Trimming took 5 bases from V and 0 from J; bases not matched to a gene: 7. The germline gives CDR1 SEHNR, CDR2 FQNEAQ (reference sequence). This CDR3 has 18 amino acids.

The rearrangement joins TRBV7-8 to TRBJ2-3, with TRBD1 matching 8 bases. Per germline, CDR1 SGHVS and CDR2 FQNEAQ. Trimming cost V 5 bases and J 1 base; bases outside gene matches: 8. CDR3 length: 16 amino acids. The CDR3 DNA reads TGTGCCAGCAGCCTTGGACAGGGAGTGCGCACAGATACGCAGTATTTT. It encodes CASSLGQGVRTDTQYF. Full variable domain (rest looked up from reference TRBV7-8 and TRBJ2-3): GAGVSQSPRYKVAKRGQDVALRCDPISGHVSLFWYQQALGQGPEFLTYFQNEAQLDKSGLPSDRFFAERPEGSVSTLKIQRTQQEDSAVYLCASSLGQGVRTDTQYFGPGTRLTVL.

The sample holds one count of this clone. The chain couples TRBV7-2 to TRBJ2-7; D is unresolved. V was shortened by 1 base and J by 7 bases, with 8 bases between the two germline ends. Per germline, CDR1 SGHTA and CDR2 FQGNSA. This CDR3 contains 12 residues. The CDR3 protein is CASSLGVREQYF. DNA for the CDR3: TGTGCCAGCAGCTTAGGCGTGCGTGAGCAGTACTTC.

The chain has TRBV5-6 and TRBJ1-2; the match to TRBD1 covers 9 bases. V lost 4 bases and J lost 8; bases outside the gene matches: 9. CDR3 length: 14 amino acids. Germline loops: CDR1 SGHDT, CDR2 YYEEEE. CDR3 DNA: TGTGCCAGCAGCCTTATCGGACAGGGGTCAGGCTACACCTTC. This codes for CASSLIGQGSGYTF.

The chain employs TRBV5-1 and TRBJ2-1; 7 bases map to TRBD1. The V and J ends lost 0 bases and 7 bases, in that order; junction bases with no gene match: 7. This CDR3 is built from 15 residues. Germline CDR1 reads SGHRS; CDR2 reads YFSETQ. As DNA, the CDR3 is TGCGCCAGCAGCTTGGAAGGGAACAGGGGTAATGAGCAGTTCTTC. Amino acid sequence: CASSLEGNRGNEQFF.